This paragraph covers one TCR beta chain sequence. Its cognate antigen is unknown. The sample belongs to a study of cytomegalovirus exposure and HLA in healthy donors. Study-wide findings and caveats: The majority of TCR sequences were rare, yet some public TCRs appeared in many donors. Later, an analysis found that TCR clusters from the first cohort tended to co-occur in the roughly 120 validation repertoires. Among TCR beta chains, those listed as cytomegalovirus-associated numbered fewer than 200.

Assay used: immunoSEQ multiplex PCR; TCRdb lists only in-frame clones, some missing. The sample lists 150,000 to 250,000 clones, 65% to 90% occurring once. The length of the CDR3 is 15 residues. V shed 5 bases and J shed 0 bases, with 9 bases lying between them. Per germline, CDR1 SGHRS and CDR2 YFSETQ. The receptor was isolated from a woman aged 25 to 39 in good health and CMV-seropositive. Sequencing was performed on PBMCs. This chain connects TRBV5-1 to TRBJ2-6; perhaps TRBD1 as D (5 bases). The chain's CDR3 is CASRTVTSGANVLTF. The CDR3 nucleotides are TGCGCCAGCAGGACAGTAACCTCTGGGGCCAACGTCCTGACTTTC.